The sequence of this T cell receptor beta chain was determined in a study of siplizumab effects on memory and regulatory T cells (dated by TCRdb to between 2018 and 2021). Background for the entire study: The effect of the anti-CD2 antibody siplizumab on alloreactive T-cell subsets was examined in allogeneic mixed lymphocyte reactions constructed from human PBMCs. Results and caveats for the whole study, not just this receptor: Whether proliferating Tregs from siplizumab cultures actually had suppressive function was not functionally confirmed. Among mappable alloreactive CD4+ clones, an average Treg-derived fraction of about 70% was observed with siplizumab, compared with roughly 25% in control reactions. Siplizumab significantly lowered the cumulative frequency of alloreactive sequences that could be traced to unstimulated CD4+ memory T cells. About 80-96% of proliferating CD4+ or CD8+ clones could not be given a naive or memory phenotype. Unstimulated naive T cells appeared to be more diverse than memory T cells, and naive cells seemed to make a substantial contribution to the alloresponse. Because sequences at frequencies below about 10^-5 were poorly captured, only a minor fraction of alloreactive clones could be mapped back to unstimulated subsets.

Libraries were built with the immunoSEQ multiplex PCR assay. Approximately 10^5 TCR templates per sample were assayed by the deep sequencing platform. Genomic DNA extracted from sorted T cells was used for TCRbeta CDR3 sequencing. Per the authors' processing: The R programming language was used for clonal analysis of the TCRbeta CDR3 data. Alloreactive CD4+ and CD8+ clones were identified by comparing unstimulated samples to CFSE-low samples taken after the reaction. Regulatory or non-regulatory origin of alloreactive CD4+ clones was assigned by matching sequences to the sorted unstimulated Treg and non-Treg repertoires. Here the immuneACCESS table is served through TCRdb, limited to in-frame sequences with V and J called. Missing clones are a known gap in these copies; in checked studies unresolved V genes cover under half, and the rest lacks a known reason. V, J and clone size are those of that table, while D and trimming were read from the DNA. Within this sample are roughly 100,000 clones, with 80% to 95% of them counted one time only. The ten largest clones capture around 1.1% of the sample.

Worth noting for this clone: This clone's antigen is unknown. No base-level quality is on record; no much larger clone is a single base apart.

Sorted unstimulated T cells, along with proliferating T cells recovered from mixed lymphocyte reactions, underwent TCRbeta CDR3 sequencing. Fresh whole blood from fewer than 12 HLA-typed healthy donors was used to isolate PBMCs. Sequencing was carried out using CD4+ T cells sorted from blood. This TCR was sampled from a human donor in good health.

The nucleotides are TGTGCCAGCAGGGGACAGGGAGAACTGGACTATGGCTACACCTTC. Its protein product is CASRGQGELDYGYTF. This chain is built from TRBV2 and TRBJ1-2, and 9 bases in between align with TRBD1. The CDR3 covers 15 residues, taking in both the cysteine and the phenylalanine. The retained sequence is limited to the CDR3, 45 bases, with the frame set at the first base. CDR1 and CDR2 were assigned from the germline V gene as SNHLY and FYNNEI. Trimmed from V: 6 bases; trimmed from J: 3 bases; junction bases lacking a gene match: 8.